These 22 T cell receptor beta chains were sequenced from one sample in a study of shared clonotypes between healthy human individuals. Some clones are missing from TCRdb's copy, which holds only in-frame ones; the method was immunoSEQ multiplex PCR. The repertoire has about 92,000 clones, roughly half of them found once; the top ten carry around 16%. The sequenced sample consisted of PBMCs. All receptors come from a woman aged 35 to 49 in good health. Some clones in this sample may be carry-over from other donors' samples.

In this sample, this clone turned up a few times. The J gene is TRBJ2-7, the V gene TRBV4-3; D is possibly TRBD1 or TRBD2 (5 bases each). Trimming pared 1 base from V and 5 bases from J, leaving 12 bases between. This CDR3 has 14 residues. Germline V gives CDR1 LGHNA, CDR2 YSLEER. Here the CDR3 DNA reads TGCGCCAGCAGCCAAGGGGGAGAGGGACACGAGCAGTACTTC. Protein: CASSQGGEGHEQYF.

With respect to this clone: Only one base separates this from a far larger clonotype, so it likely reflects a read error. The chain employs TRBV28 and TRBJ2-5, with 9 bases fitting TRBD1. The DNA matches TRBJ2-7 better at its end, which makes the J call doubtful. CDR1 is MDHEN, CDR2 SYDVKM, per germline. The CDR3 consists of 14 residues. CDR3 residues: CASSSGQGWGEQYF. The CDR3 region has the DNA TGTGCCAGCAGTTCCGGACAGGGGTGGGGCGAGCAGTACTTC.

This chain joins TRBV7-4 and TRBJ1-2, with D unclear. Per the germline V gene, CDR1 is SGHVT and CDR2 is SQSDAQ. V was trimmed by 0 bases and J by 0 bases, leaving 5 bases between them. The CDR3 is made up of 14 amino acids. The CDR3 sequence is CASSLAASNYGYTF. The CDR3 DNA is TGTGCCAGCAGCTTAGCAGCCTCTAACTATGGCTACACCTTC.

The V call is TRBV30, the J call TRBJ2-3; D not certain. Germline CDR1 is GTSNPN and CDR2 is SVGIG (reference sequence). V lost 1 base and J lost 6, with 8 bases in between. The CDR3 covers 12 residues. Written as DNA, the CDR3 is TGTGCCTGGAGTGAAAATAGGGATACGCAGTATTTT. Its translation: CAWSENRDTQYF.

This clone was counted a few times. The V call is TRBV28, the J call TRBJ2-3; D call uncertain. Per germline, CDR1 MDHEN and CDR2 SYDVKM. V was cut by 7 bases and J by 6 bases, with 14 bases left in between. The CDR3 runs 13 residues. CDR3 nucleotides: TGTGCCAGCACAAGGTCCCACGGTGATACGCAGTATTTT. Amino acids: CASTRSHGDTQYF.

This clone was picked up one time. The likely explanation is a read error, given a far larger clone one base away. Additional DNA sequences in this sample encode the identical CDR3. The rearrangement joins TRBV30 to TRBJ1-1; tentatively, D is TRBD1 (6 bases). Per the germline V gene, CDR1 is GTSNPN and CDR2 is SVGIG (reference sequence). The CDR3 totals 14 residues. V lost 0 bases and J lost 3, with 11 bases in between. The CDR3 DNA sequence: TGTGCCTGGAGTGTGCCCAGGGGAGACACTGAAGCTTTCTTT. Translated, it gives CAWSVPRGDTEAFF.

The rearrangement links TRBV5-1 to TRBJ2-5; 12 bases match TRBD2. Near its end, the DNA agrees better with TRBJ2-7, so the J call may be wrong. Germline assignment: CDR1 SGHRS and CDR2 YFSETQ. The CDR3 runs to 15 residues. DNA of the CDR3: TGCGCCAGCCGGGAAGGACTAGCGGGAATCAGCGAGCAGTACTTC. Translated: CASREGLAGISEQYF.

As for this clone: A far larger clone lies a single base away; this is likely a read error. This chain joins TRBV5-4 and TRBJ2-6; unclear D gene. With 7 bases removed from V and 0 bases from J, the gap between germline ends came to 17 bases. This CDR3 region has 17 residues. Germline CDR1 reads SGHNT; CDR2 reads YYREEE (reference sequence). The CDR3 region is CASVRSQTSSGANVLTF. CDR3 nucleotide sequence: TGTGCCAGCGTAAGGAGCCAAACCTCCTCTGGGGCCAACGTCCTGACTTTC. The entire variable domain, with the rest obtained from reference TRBV5-4 and TRBJ2-6, is as follows: ETGVTQSPTHLIKTRGQQVTLRCSSQSGHNTVSWYQQALGQGPQFIFQYYREEENGRGNFPPRFSGLQFPNYSSELNVNALELDDSALYLCASVRSQTSSGANVLTFGAGSRLTVL.

The J gene is TRBJ2-2, the V gene TRBV28, with a tentative D call TRBD2 (5 bases). Germline CDR1 and CDR2: MDHEN and SYDVKM. This CDR3 is built from 13 residues. Trimming left V 4 bases short and J 5 bases short, with 8 bases between. The CDR3 DNA is TGTGCCAGCAGTTACCAGCGGACCGGGGAGCTGTTTTTT. Translating gives CASSYQRTGELFF.

In its sample, this clone was seen many times. The chain joins TRBV5-1 to TRBJ1-6, with unresolved D. The V and J ends lost 7 bases and 5 bases respectively, with 13 bases between them. Germline V gene sequence: CDR1 SGHRS, CDR2 YFSETQ. The CDR3 runs 14 residues. CDR3 coding DNA: TGCGCCAGCGGGGAAGGTTTCCATAATTCACCCCTCCACTTT. This translates into CASGEGFHNSPLHF.

With regard to this clone: A read error is possible here, since a much larger clone lies one base away. The sample holds other DNA sequences that translate to the same CDR3. The chain recombines TRBV25-1 with TRBJ2-2, with D tentatively TRBD2 (5 bases). The CDR3 covers 15 residues. Germline CDR1 MGHDK, CDR2 SYGVNS. V shed 8 bases and J shed 3 bases, with 16 bases lying between them. CDR3 sequence (DNA): TGTGCCAGCGGAGGTCCAGAGGATCACACCGGGGAGCTGTTTTTT. Amino acids: CASGGPEDHTGELFF.

This clone was recorded a few times. V is TRBV2 and J is TRBJ2-7; possibly TRBD1 for D (6 bases). Germline CDR1 reads SNHLY; CDR2 reads FYNNEI. This CDR3 has 13 amino acids. The V gene lost 7 bases and the J gene lost 4 bases, with 14 bases spanning the gap. The CDR3 region has the DNA TGTGCCAGCAACCGCCAGGGGCAGTACGAGCAGTACTTC. This sequence encodes CASNRQGQYEQYF. The full variable domain, rest sourced from reference TRBV2 and TRBJ2-7, is EPEVTQTPSHQVTQMGQEVILRCVPISNHLYFYWYRQILGQKVEFLVSFYNNEISEKSEIFDDQFSVERPDGSNFTLKIRSTKLEDSAMYFCASNRQGQYEQYFGPGTRLTVT.

A remark on this clone: A far larger clone is a single base away, which makes a read error likely. This chain links TRBV28 with TRBJ1-3; the match to TRBD1 covers 7 bases. Germline CDR1 and CDR2: MDHEN and SYDVKM. The length of the CDR3 is 15 residues. The CDR3 sequence is CASSGTVSSGNTIHF. The CDR3 DNA reads as TGTGCCAGCAGCGGGACAGTGAGCTCTGGAAACACCATACATTTT.

The rearrangement joins TRBV7-9 to TRBJ2-7; 8 bases fit TRBD1. The V gene end was trimmed by 4 bases and the J gene end by 3 bases; junction bases not matched to a gene: 8. Germline V gene data show CDR1 as SEHNR and CDR2 as FQNEAQ (reference sequence). The CDR3 extends over 15 amino acids. CDR3 protein: CASSSSRGRSYEQYF. The CDR3 DNA is TGTGCCAGCAGCTCCTCCAGGGGGCGCAGCTACGAGCAGTACTTC.

The chain is built from TRBV5-4 and TRBJ2-3, with 11 positions matching TRBD2. The CDR3 is 15 amino acids. The V gene end was trimmed by 4 bases and the J gene end by 3 bases; junction bases not matched to a gene: 4. Germline V gene data show CDR1 as SGHNT and CDR2 as YYREEE (reference sequence). Here the CDR3 reads CASSRTSGGTDTQYF. The CDR3 region has the DNA TGTGCCAGCAGCCGAACTAGCGGGGGAACAGATACGCAGTATTTT.

This rearrangement joins TRBV5-4 to TRBJ2-1; D is unresolved. The CDR3 loop spans 13 amino acids. V lost 4 bases to trimming and J lost 5 bases, with 10 bases between them. Germline V lookup: CDR1 SGHNT, CDR2 YYREEE (reference sequence). The CDR3, as DNA: TGTGCCAGCAGCATCGACGAGAACAATGAGCAGTTCTTC. Protein sequence: CASSIDENNEQFF.

A remark on this clone: This may stem from a read error, because a much larger clone lies one nucleotide away. The chain is built from TRBV27 and TRBJ2-3; TRBD2 might be the D (5 bases). Germline V gene lookup returns CDR1 MNHEY and CDR2 SMNVEV (reference sequence). The CDR3 sequence is 14 residues long. The CDR3 bases are TGTGCCGGCAGTTCCCCCGGGGTCGGCTATACGCAGTATTTT. It encodes CAGSSPGVGYTQYF.

The J gene is TRBJ1-1, the V gene TRBV25-1, with no clear D. CDR1 and CDR2 from the germline V gene are MGHDK and SYGVNS. This CDR3 region has 13 residues. V was trimmed by 6 bases and J by 4 bases, leaving 12 bases between them. The CDR3 is CASRGPAGTEAFF. The CDR3 DNA follows: TGTGCCAGCAGAGGGCCGGCCGGCACTGAAGCTTTCTTT. Together with reference TRBV25-1 and TRBJ1-1, the CDR3 gives the full variable domain: EADIYQTPRYLVIGTGKKITLECSQTMGHDKMYWYQQDPGMELHLIHYSYGVNSTEKGDLSSESTVSRIRTEHFPLTLESARPSHTSQYLCASRGPAGTEAFFGQGTRLTVV.

This clone occurred many times. The genes are TRBV5-1 and TRBJ2-2; TRBD1 agrees at 7 bases. J gave up 1 base and V 1 base, and 4 bases lay outside the gene matches. Germline loops: CDR1 SGHRS, CDR2 YFSETQ. This CDR3 region has 16 residues. This chain's CDR3 is CASSLKTGRNTGELFF. CDR3 in DNA: TGCGCCAGCAGCTTGAAGACAGGGCGGAACACCGGGGAGCTGTTTTTT.

This clone was picked up a small number of times. The chain is built from TRBV30 and TRBJ2-1, with D uncertain. The V and J ends lost 1 base and 5 bases respectively, with 6 bases between them. Germline V CDR1 and CDR2: GTSNPN, SVGIG (reference sequence). The CDR3 covers 12 residues. The CDR3 loop is CAWSGLDNEQFF. DNA of the CDR3: TGTGCCTGGAGTGGGCTAGACAATGAGCAGTTCTTC.

This rearrangement joins TRBV5-1 to TRBJ1-1, with D tentatively TRBD1 (5 bases). The CDR3 is 16 residues long. V lost 0 bases and J lost 0, with 12 bases in between. The germline V gene encodes CDR1 SGHRS and CDR2 YFSETQ. The CDR3 DNA follows: TGCGCCAGCAGCTTGGCAGGGTTGGGGTTGAACACTGAAGCTTTCTTT. It codes for CASSLAGLGLNTEAFF.

This clone has ten or more counts. The chain is built from TRBV18 and TRBJ2-7; D is ambiguous. CDR3 size: 14 residues. V was shortened by 1 base and J by 5 bases, with 12 bases between the two germline ends. From germline, CDR1 is KGHSH and CDR2 LQKENI. The CDR3 reads CASSPLGSSHEQYF. The CDR3 DNA follows: TGTGCCAGCTCACCACTTGGTTCTTCCCACGAGCAGTACTTC.